The clone carrying this T cell receptor (beta chain) is hyperexpanded (1% or more) in the sample. Its antigen is unidentified. The data stem from a study of vaccination and CD4 T cells after COVID-19. Treatment denoted: approximately nine-day PBMC culture with coronavirus spike peptide pools or control peptides (ViraFEST assay). With the Oncomine TCR Beta short-read assay, DNA from cultured CD4+ T cells was sequenced. TCRdb passed the PCR reads through MiXCR, listing each CDR3 protein once. The sample lists thousands of distinct CDR3 sequences; 65% to 80% were seen once. The CDR3 contains 14 residues. Germline V gene data show CDR1 as SGHNT and CDR2 as YYREEE (reference sequence). V was cut by 1 base and J by 4 bases, with 11 bases left in between.

The clonotype originates from a human donor who had recovered from COVID-19. The rearrangement links TRBV5-4 to TRBJ1-2, with no clear D. The specimen was CD4+ T cells from blood, cultured in vitro. CDR3 region: CASSLRGGSYGYTF. The CDR3 DNA is TGTGCCAGCAGCTTGCGCGGCGGGTCCTATGGCTACACCTTC.